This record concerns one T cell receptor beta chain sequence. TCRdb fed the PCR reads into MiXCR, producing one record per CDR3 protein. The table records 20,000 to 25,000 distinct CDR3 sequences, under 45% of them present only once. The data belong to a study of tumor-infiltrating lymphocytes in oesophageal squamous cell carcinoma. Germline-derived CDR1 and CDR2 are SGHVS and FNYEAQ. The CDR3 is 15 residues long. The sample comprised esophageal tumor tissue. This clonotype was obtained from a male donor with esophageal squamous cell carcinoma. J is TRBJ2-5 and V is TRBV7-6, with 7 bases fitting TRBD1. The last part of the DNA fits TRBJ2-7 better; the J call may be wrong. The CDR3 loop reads CASSYRRQGTFEQYF. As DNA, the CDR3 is TGTGCCAGCAGCTACAGGAGACAGGGTACCTTCGAGCAGTACTTC.